Following are 30 T cell receptor beta chains from one sample sequenced in a study of T cell repertoires in cytomegalovirus infection. These receptors have no known antigen. In TCRdb, the reads were re-called with MiXCR into one record per CDR3 protein. The table has about 89,000 distinct CDR3 sequences, 25% to 30% seen once. The sequences come from CD8+ T cells from cultured PBMCs, collected from culture after CMV antigen stimulation. Receptors originate from a human donor in good health (CMV status not recorded). Some clones in this sample may be carry-over from other donors' samples.

This chain joins TRBV27 and TRBJ1-6; D is unresolved. The germline gives CDR1 MNHEY, CDR2 SMNVEV (reference sequence). The V gene lost 0 bases and the J gene lost 13 bases, with 10 bases spanning the gap. There are 13 residues in the CDR3. CDR3 loop: CASSLSLIAPLHF. The CDR3 nucleotides read TGTGCCAGCAGTTTATCCCTTATAGCGCCCCTCCACTTT.

This clonotype was detected ten times or more. The chain links TRBV7-8 to TRBJ2-1; possible D gene TRBD2, 5 bases. Trimming cost V 2 bases and J 0 bases, with 11 bases left between them. This CDR3 is 16 amino acids long. CDR1 is SGHVS, CDR2 FQNEAQ, per germline. The CDR3, as DNA: TGTGCCAGCAGCTTATTTCCGGGGATCTCCTACAATGAGCAGTTCTTC. Amino acid sequence: CASSLFPGISYNEQFF.

The chain joins TRBV20-1 to TRBJ2-5; 9 bases align to TRBD1. Per the germline V gene, CDR1 is DFQATT and CDR2 is SNEGSKA (reference sequence). This CDR3 is built from 14 residues. Trimming cost V 5 bases and J 6 bases; bases outside gene matches: 10. The CDR3 loop reads CSADTGGGSKTQYF. CDR3 DNA sequence: TGCAGTGCTGACACAGGGGGCGGCTCGAAGACCCAGTACTTC.

In its sample, this clonotype was seen a few times. The chain has TRBV20-1 and TRBJ2-7, with no clear D. The CDR3 is made up of 12 amino acids. V lost 2 bases and J lost 8, with 13 bases in between. The germline V gene encodes CDR1 DFQATT and CDR2 SNEGSKA (reference sequence). This chain's CDR3 is CSARPVSHQQYF. As DNA, the CDR3 is TGCAGTGCTAGACCCGTCTCGCACCAGCAGTACTTC.

The chain has TRBV19 and TRBJ2-1; D is unresolved. The V end lost 5 bases, the J end lost 0 bases, and 11 bases lay between the germline ends. CDR3 length: 15 amino acids. Germline V CDR1 and CDR2: LNHDA, SQIVND (reference sequence). The CDR3 DNA reads as TGTGCCAGTAGTGTCCAATGGGGCTCCTACAATGAGCAGTTCTTC. Translation gives CASSVQWGSYNEQFF.

This clonotype occurred once. Relative to the germline gene, one junction end is altered; a read error may explain this. The chain is built from TRBV6-1 and TRBJ2-6; 9 bases are a match to TRBD1. This CDR3 comprises 17 residues. In germline, CDR1 is MNHNS, CDR2 SASEGT. CDR3 amino acids: CVSSSPGQGSGANVLTF. Written as DNA, the CDR3 is TGTGTCAGCAGTTCTCCGGGACAGGGCTCTGGGGCCAACGTCCTGACTTTC.

The chain employs TRBV10-3 and TRBJ1-2, with 7 bases lining up with TRBD1. V shed 3 bases, J shed 4 bases, and the junction held 5 bases outside the gene matches. This CDR3 has 14 amino acids. From germline, CDR1 is ENHRY and CDR2 SYGVKD. The CDR3 loop reads CAISDPGGLYGYTF. The CDR3 DNA sequence: TGTGCCATCAGTGACCCAGGGGGACTCTATGGCTACACCTTC.

This clonotype was picked up a small number of times. The chain is built from TRBV4-2 and TRBJ2-1; 8 bases agree with TRBD1. V lost 4 bases and J lost 8; bases outside the gene matches: 4. CDR3 length: 13 residues. Germline lookup yields CDR1 LGHNA and CDR2 YNFKEQ. The CDR3 spells CASSLWTGYEQFF. CDR3 in DNA: TGTGCCAGCAGCCTCTGGACAGGGTATGAGCAGTTCTTC.

The chain joins TRBV18 to TRBJ2-2; 7 bases map to TRBD1. The J segment lost 4 bases and the V segment lost 3 bases, leaving 5 bases of the junction unmatched. The CDR3 is made up of 15 amino acids. CDR1 and CDR2 (germline): KGHSH, LQKENI. The CDR3 reads CASSPGTAFTGELFF. CDR3 sequence (DNA): TGTGCCAGCTCACCGGGGACAGCCTTCACCGGGGAGCTGTTTTTT.

This chain connects TRBV11-2 to TRBJ2-5; D is possibly TRBD1 (5 bases). Trimming pared 6 bases from V and 1 base from J, leaving 12 bases between. CDR1 is SGHAT and CDR2 is FQNNGV in the germline V gene. This CDR3 contains 14 residues. Written as DNA, the CDR3 is TGTGCCAGCAGTTCTGACAGCTTCCAAGAGACCCAGTACTTC. Translating gives CASSSDSFQETQYF.

This sequence joins TRBV4-1 and TRBJ1-1; perhaps TRBD1 as D (5 bases). Trimming pared 6 bases from V and 0 bases from J, leaving 14 bases between. This CDR3 spans 15 amino acids. Germline V lookup: CDR1 MGHRA, CDR2 YSYEKL. The CDR3: CASRKEQGLNTEAFF. The CDR3 DNA sequence: TGCGCCAGCAGGAAAGAGCAGGGATTGAACACTGAAGCTTTCTTT.

This chain uses TRBV2 with TRBJ2-7, with a possible D match to TRBD2 (5 bases). V shed 7 bases and J shed 1 base, with 8 bases lying between them. CDR3 size: 12 residues. In germline, CDR1 is SNHLY, CDR2 FYNNEI. This chain's CDR3 is CASTGMSYEQYF. The CDR3 DNA is TGTGCCAGCACCGGGATGTCCTACGAGCAGTACTTC.

This clonotype was seen only a few times. The chain has TRBV10-3 and TRBJ2-1; 7 nucleotides agree with TRBD2. The CDR3 is 15 residues long. Germline V gene sequence: CDR1 ENHRY, CDR2 SYGVKD. V trimming: 5 bases; J trimming: 8 bases; junction bases outside the gene matches: 12. In DNA form, the CDR3 reads TGTGCCATCAGTAGGAGCGGGGCCGGATCGGATGAGCAGTTCTTC. Its protein product is CAISRSGAGSDEQFF.

Only a few counts were recorded for this clonotype. The rearrangement uses TRBV27 and TRBJ2-5; TRBD1 aligns across 8 bases. V shed 6 bases, J shed 7 bases, and the junction held 7 bases outside the gene matches. The V gene's germline CDR1 is MNHEY and CDR2 SMNVEV (reference sequence). The CDR3 has 13 amino acids. The CDR3: CASSVTGDRTQYF. The CDR3, as DNA: TGTGCCAGCAGCGTGACAGGGGATCGGACCCAGTACTTC.

V gene TRBV20-1 combines with J gene TRBJ2-7, with 12 positions matching TRBD2. Germline-derived CDR1 and CDR2 are DFQATT and SNEGSKA (reference sequence). The CDR3 extends over 14 amino acids. The CDR3 DNA reads TGCAGCGCCAGACCCGGGACTAGCGGGCATGAAGAGTACTTC. The encoded protein is CSARPGTSGHEEYF.

The V and J genes are TRBV5-5 and TRBJ2-7; perhaps TRBD1 as D (6 bases). V was pared by 4 bases and J by 2 bases, with 16 bases between. This CDR3 spans 15 amino acids. Germline V gives CDR1 SGHKS, CDR2 YYEKEE (reference sequence). The CDR3 reads CASSTRDTRAYEQYF. The DNA of the CDR3 is TGTGCCAGCAGCACGAGGGACACCAGGGCCTACGAGCAGTACTTC. Looking up the rest from reference TRBV5-5 and TRBJ2-7 gives the full variable domain: DAGVTQSPTHLIKTRGQQVTLRCSPISGHKSVSWYQQVLGQGPQFIFQYYEKEERGRGNFPDRFSARQFPNYSSELNVNALLLGDSALYLCASSTRDTRAYEQYFGPGTRLTVT.

This clonotype was counted many times. The gene calls are TRBV7-8 and TRBJ2-3; D unresolved. Germline loops: CDR1 SGHVS, CDR2 FQNEAQ. The CDR3 runs 13 residues. Trimming shortened V by 11 bases and J by 0 bases, and 12 bases separated the two germline ends. Here the CDR3 reads CAGRSSSTDTQYF. The CDR3 DNA reads TGTGCCGGACGTAGTTCTAGCACAGATACGCAGTATTTT. The variable domain in full, completed from reference TRBV7-8 and TRBJ2-3, reads GAGVSQSPRYKVAKRGQDVALRCDPISGHVSLFWYQQALGQGPEFLTYFQNEAQLDKSGLPSDRFFAERPEGSVSTLKIQRTQQEDSAVYLCAGRSSSTDTQYFGPGTRLTVL.

This clonotype was recorded many times. Written as DNA, the CDR3 is TGTGCCAGCAGCTTCGCGGGTACGGATACTGAAGCTTTCTTT. Protein sequence: CASSFAGTDTEAFF. The chain carries TRBV7-8 and TRBJ1-1; no clear D. The CDR3 loop spans 14 amino acids. Germline CDR1 reads SGHVS; CDR2 reads FQNEAQ. V gave up 3 bases and J gave up 5 bases, with 13 bases separating them. The full variable domain, with the rest looked up from reference TRBV7-8 and TRBJ1-1, is GAGVSQSPRYKVAKRGQDVALRCDPISGHVSLFWYQQALGQGPEFLTYFQNEAQLDKSGLPSDRFFAERPEGSVSTLKIQRTQQEDSAVYLCASSFAGTDTEAFFGQGTRLTVV.

V is TRBV5-8 and J is TRBJ1-5; no clear D. V lost 3 bases and J lost 1, with 5 bases in between. This CDR3 spans 13 amino acids. The V gene's germline CDR1 is SGHTS and CDR2 YDEGEE. This CDR3 reads CASSYRSNQPQHF. Written as DNA, the CDR3 is TGTGCCAGCAGCTATAGGAGCAATCAGCCCCAGCATTTT.

The chain links TRBV7-9 to TRBJ2-3; D unresolved. V was cut by 7 bases and J by 4 bases, with 12 bases left in between. Per germline, CDR1 SEHNR and CDR2 FQNEAQ (reference sequence). CDR3 length: 13 residues. CDR3 bases: TGTGCCAGCATCGAGAAGGCGCCAGATACGCAGTATTTT. Residues: CASIEKAPDTQYF.

The table lists this clonotype with many counts. This rearrangement joins TRBV6-1 to TRBJ2-2; no definite D call. The V and J ends lost 4 bases and 1 base respectively, with 7 bases between them. Per the germline V gene, CDR1 is MNHNS and CDR2 is SASEGT. The CDR3 contains 14 residues. The CDR3 reads CASSGTRNTGELFF. Written as DNA, the CDR3 is TGTGCCAGCAGTGGGACCAGGAACACCGGGGAGCTGTTTTTT.

This clonotype has a count of ten or more. This chain links TRBV13 with TRBJ2-7; maybe TRBD1 (6 bases). The germline V and J ends were trimmed by 5 bases and 0 bases, with 11 bases remaining between them. This CDR3 spans 14 amino acids. The germline gives CDR1 PRHDT, CDR2 FYEKMQ (reference sequence). As DNA, the CDR3 is TGTGCCAGCAGCCAGGACAGACGCTCCTACGAGCAGTACTTC. Translated: CASSQDRRSYEQYF.

The chain combines TRBV10-3 with TRBJ2-7, with D tentatively TRBD1 (5 bases). The V end was cut by 7 bases, the J end by 2 bases, with 21 bases between. Looked up from germline, CDR1 is ENHRY and CDR2 is SYGVKD. The CDR3 loop spans 16 amino acids. The CDR3: CAITLTEKVSTYEQYF. CDR3 nucleotides: TGTGCCATCACTCTGACAGAGAAGGTCAGTACCTACGAGCAGTACTTC.

V usage is TRBV6-5 and J usage is TRBJ2-1; 9 bases line up with TRBD2. Germline trimming cut 0 bases from V and 5 bases from J; bases unmatched to any gene: 5. The length of the CDR3 is 16 residues. The germline gives CDR1 MNHEY, CDR2 SVGAGI. DNA for the CDR3: TGTGCCAGCAGTTACTCGACAGCGGGGGGTCACAATGAGCAGTTCTTC. Its protein product is CASSYSTAGGHNEQFF.

This chain joins TRBV27 and TRBJ2-3, with D perhaps TRBD1 (5 bases). V dropped 3 bases and J dropped 8 bases, with 15 bases sitting between them. In germline, CDR1 is MNHEY, CDR2 SMNVEV (reference sequence). This CDR3 contains 14 residues. In DNA form, the CDR3 reads TGTGCCAGCAGTTTCGAAGGGGCCGCAGGTACGCAGTATTTT. Encoded protein: CASSFEGAAGTQYF.

V usage is TRBV6-2 or TRBV6-3 and J usage is TRBJ2-1, with 9 positions matching TRBD2. Germline V gives CDR1 MNHEY, CDR2 SVGEGT. CDR3 length: 13 residues. After removal of 7 bases from V and 9 bases from J, the junction contained 7 bases not matched to a gene. CDR3 region: CASTRGSGGEQFF. The DNA for the CDR3 is TGTGCCAGCACCAGGGGTAGCGGGGGTGAGCAGTTCTTC.

The chain couples TRBV11-2 to TRBJ1-2, with TRBD1 identical over 10 bases. V trimming: 4 bases; J trimming: 8 bases; junction bases outside the gene matches: 4. This CDR3 is built from 13 residues. Per the germline V gene, CDR1 is SGHAT and CDR2 is FQNNGV. The CDR3 reads CASSSGQGGGYTF. As DNA, the CDR3 is TGTGCCAGCAGCTCCGGACAGGGGGGGGGCTACACCTTC.

The chain is built from TRBV7-8 and TRBJ2-5; a weak D match, TRBD2 (5 bases). V was cut by 1 base and J by 4 bases, with 10 bases left in between. CDR1 and CDR2 from the germline V gene are SGHVS and FQNEAQ. This CDR3 comprises 14 residues. The CDR3 loop is CASSLDSGSETQYF. The CDR3 DNA is TGTGCCAGCAGCTTAGACAGCGGCTCAGAGACCCAGTACTTC.

This clonotype was detected a few times. The chain recombines TRBV7-2 with TRBJ2-3; D not certain. The V gene lost 5 bases and the J gene lost 6 bases, with 15 bases spanning the gap. The CDR3 extends over 14 amino acids. Germline CDR1 reads SGHTA; CDR2 reads FQGNSA. The CDR3 loop reads CASSPLVAADTQYF. CDR3 sequence (DNA): TGTGCCAGCAGCCCCCTTGTGGCGGCGGATACGCAGTATTTT.

This clonotype was detected a few times. The chain has TRBV20-1 and TRBJ2-5; tentatively, D is TRBD1 (6 bases). The V end lost 3 bases, the J end lost 0 bases, and 11 bases lay between the germline ends. Germline loops: CDR1 DFQATT, CDR2 SNEGSKA (reference sequence). The CDR3 loop spans 14 amino acids. The CDR3 sequence: CSASTGTYQETQYF. The DNA for the CDR3 is TGCAGTGCTAGTACAGGGACGTACCAAGAGACCCAGTACTTC.